This T cell receptor (beta chain) stems from a study of shared clonotypes between healthy human individuals. General study results and limits: Genetic and exposure-history diversity was limited by the small donor number. The generation probabilities recorded for non-shared clonotypes fell below those of clonotypes shared by all four donors.

The repertoire was sequenced with immunoSEQ multiplex PCR; TCRdb's copy has only in-frame clones and lacks some. The table includes some 89,000 clones, around 67% detected once. A word on this clone: What it recognizes is unknown.

Sequencing used memory CD8+ T cells sorted from blood. Subset: CD45RO+ cells pooled with CCR7-negative TemRA cells. The sequence was obtained from a man in his thirties or forties in good health.

The CDR3 protein is CASSEGLGYNEQFF. The DNA for the CDR3 is TGTGCCAGCAGTGAGGGACTAGGCTACAATGAGCAGTTCTTC. The rearrangement uses TRBV27 and TRBJ2-1; 8 nucleotides agree with TRBD2. There are 14 residues in the CDR3. Germline loops: CDR1 MNHEY, CDR2 SMNVEV (reference sequence). The J segment lost 3 bases and the V segment lost 5 bases, leaving 3 bases of the junction unmatched.